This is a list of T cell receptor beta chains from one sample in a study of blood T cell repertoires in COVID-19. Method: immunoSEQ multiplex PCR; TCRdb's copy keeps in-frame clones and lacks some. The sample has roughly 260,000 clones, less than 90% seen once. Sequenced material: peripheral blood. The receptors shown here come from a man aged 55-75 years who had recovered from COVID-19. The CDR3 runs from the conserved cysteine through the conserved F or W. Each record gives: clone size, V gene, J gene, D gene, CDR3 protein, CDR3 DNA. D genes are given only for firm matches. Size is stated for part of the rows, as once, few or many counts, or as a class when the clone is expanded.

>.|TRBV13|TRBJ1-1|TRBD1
CASSNRGRTEAFF
TGTGCCAGCAGCAACAGGGGGAGGACTGAAGCTTTCTTT
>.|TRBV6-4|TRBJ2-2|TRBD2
CASSDLAGGPGELFF
TGTGCCAGCAGTGACCTAGCGGGGGGCCCCGGGGAGCTGTTTTTT
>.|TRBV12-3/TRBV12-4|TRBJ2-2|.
CASDSRNTGELFF
TGTGCCAGCGATAGCCGTAACACCGGGGAGCTGTTTTTT
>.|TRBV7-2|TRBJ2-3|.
CASSVYRVGDTQYF
TGTGCCAGCAGCGTATACAGGGTGGGGGATACGCAGTATTTT
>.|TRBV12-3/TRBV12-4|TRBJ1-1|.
CASSYRGPEAFF
TGTGCCAGCAGTTACCGGGGTCCTGAAGCTTTCTTT
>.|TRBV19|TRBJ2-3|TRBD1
CATRGRRSTDTQYF
TGTGCCACGAGGGGGCGACGGTCCACAGATACGCAGTATTTT
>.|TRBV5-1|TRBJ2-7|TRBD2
CASSASGGVRNEQYF
TGCGCCAGCAGTGCCAGCGGGGGGGTCAGGAACGAGCAGTACTTC
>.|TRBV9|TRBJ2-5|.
CASSASPPEAQYF
TGTGCCAGCAGCGCCTCCCCCCCGGAGGCCCAGTACTTC
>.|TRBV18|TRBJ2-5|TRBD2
CASSPGTSLETQYF
TGTGCCAGCTCACCCGGGACTAGCCTCGAGACCCAGTACTTC
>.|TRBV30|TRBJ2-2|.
CAWISNTGELFF
TGTGCCTGGATATCGAACACCGGGGAGCTGTTTTTT
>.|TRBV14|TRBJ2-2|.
CASSSSNPPLGQGRPYTGELFF
TGTGCCAGCAGCTCAAGTAACCCACCCCTCGGGCAGGGCCGGCCTTACACCGGGGAGCTGTTTTTT
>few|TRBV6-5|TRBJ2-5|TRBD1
CASSYLGQGSETQYF
TGTGCCAGCAGTTACCTGGGACAGGGGAGTGAGACCCAGTACTTC
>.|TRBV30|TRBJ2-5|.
CAWSVSGMKTQYF
TGTGCCTGGAGTGTATCAGGGATGAAGACCCAGTACTTC
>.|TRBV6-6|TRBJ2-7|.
CASSRGSSYEQYF
TGTGCCAGCAGCCGGGGGAGCTCCTACGAGCAGTACTTC
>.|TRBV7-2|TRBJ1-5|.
CASSLLSNQPQHF
TGTGCCAGCAGCTTACTTAGCAATCAGCCCCAGCATTTT
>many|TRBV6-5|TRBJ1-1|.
CASRAQGWTEAFF
TGTGCCAGCAGAGCTCAGGGGTGGACTGAAGCTTTCTTT
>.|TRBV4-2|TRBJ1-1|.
CASSQDTGWGTEAFF
TGTGCCAGCAGCCAAGATACGGGGTGGGGCACTGAAGCTTTCTTT
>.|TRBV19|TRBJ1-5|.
CASSIVGQPGNF
TGTGCCAGTAGTATAGTAGGTCAGCCCGGGAATTTT
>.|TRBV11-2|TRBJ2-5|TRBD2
CASSLPRGGYSGTQYF
TGTGCCAGCAGCTTGCCACGCGGGGGGTATAGCGGGACCCAGTACTTC
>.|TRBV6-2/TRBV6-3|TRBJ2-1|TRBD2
CASSYGLAGNNEQFF
TGTGCCAGCAGTTACGGACTAGCGGGCAACAATGAGCAGTTCTTC
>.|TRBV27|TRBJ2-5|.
CASSYSLKETQYF
TGTGCCAGCAGCTATAGCCTAAAAGAGACCCAGTACTTC
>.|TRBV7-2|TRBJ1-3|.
CASSLLLADSGNTIYF
TGTGCCAGCAGCTTATTGTTGGCAGACTCTGGAAACACCATATATTTT
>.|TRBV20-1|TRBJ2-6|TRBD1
CSASSGQGAPGANVLTF
TGCAGTGCTAGTTCAGGACAGGGGGCGCCAGGGGCCAACGTCCTGACTTTC
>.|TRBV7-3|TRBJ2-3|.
CASSLLAASTDTQYF
TGTGCCAGCAGCCTCTTAGCGGCTAGCACAGATACGCAGTATTTT
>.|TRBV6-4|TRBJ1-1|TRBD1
CASSVRTGGIMNTEAFF
TGTGCCAGCAGTGTACGGACAGGGGGAATAATGAACACTGAAGCTTTCTTT
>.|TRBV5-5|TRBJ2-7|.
CASSLNQGLAYEQYF
TGTGCCAGCAGCTTGAATCAGGGGTTGGCCTACGAGCAGTACTTC
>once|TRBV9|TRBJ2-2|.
CASSVQGSNTGELFF
TGTGCCAGCAGCGTACAGGGATCGAACACCGGGGAGCTGTTTTTT
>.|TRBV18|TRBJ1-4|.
CASSPRQTTNEKLFF
TGTGCCAGCTCACCTAGACAGACGACTAATGAAAAACTGTTTTTT
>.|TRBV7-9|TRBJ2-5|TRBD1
CASSPRDRPSETQYF
TGTGCCAGCAGCCCTCGGGACAGACCCTCGGAGACCCAGTACTTC
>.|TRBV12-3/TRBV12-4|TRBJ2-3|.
CATVKRYTDTQYF
TGTGCCACCGTGAAGAGATACACAGATACGCAGTATTTT
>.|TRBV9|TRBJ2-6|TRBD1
CASSIRDRGSGANVLTF
TGTGCCAGCAGCATCCGGGACAGGGGCTCTGGGGCCAACGTCCTGACTTTC
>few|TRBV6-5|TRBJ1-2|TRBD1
CASSYGTGGNYGYTF
TGTGCCAGCAGTTACGGGACAGGGGGGAACTATGGCTACACCTTC
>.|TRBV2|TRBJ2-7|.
CASSAQGRYEQYF
TGTGCCAGCAGTGCCCAGGGGAGATACGAGCAGTACTTC